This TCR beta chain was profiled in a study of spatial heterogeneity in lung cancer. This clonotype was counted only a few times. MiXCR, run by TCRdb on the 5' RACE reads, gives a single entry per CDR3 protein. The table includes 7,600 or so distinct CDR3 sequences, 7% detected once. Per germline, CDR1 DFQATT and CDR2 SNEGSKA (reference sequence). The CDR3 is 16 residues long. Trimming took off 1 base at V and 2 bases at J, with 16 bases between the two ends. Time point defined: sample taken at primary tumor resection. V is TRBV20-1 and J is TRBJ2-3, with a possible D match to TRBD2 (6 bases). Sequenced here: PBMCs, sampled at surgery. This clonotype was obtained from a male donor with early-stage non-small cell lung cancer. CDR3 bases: TGCAGTGCTAGAGTGGAGGGTTGGGGCCCCACAGATACGCAGTATTTT. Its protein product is CSARVEGWGPTDTQYF.